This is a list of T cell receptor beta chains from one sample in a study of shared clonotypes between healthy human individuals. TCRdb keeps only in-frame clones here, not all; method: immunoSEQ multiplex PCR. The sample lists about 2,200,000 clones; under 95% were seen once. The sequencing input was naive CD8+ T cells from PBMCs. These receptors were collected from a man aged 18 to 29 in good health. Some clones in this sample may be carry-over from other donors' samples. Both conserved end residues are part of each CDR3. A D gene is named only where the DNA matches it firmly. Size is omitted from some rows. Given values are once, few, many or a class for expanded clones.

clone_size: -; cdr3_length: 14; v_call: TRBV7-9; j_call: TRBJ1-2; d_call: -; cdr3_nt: TGTGCCAGCAGCTCAGTGGTTCAGGTCCCTGGCTACACCTTC; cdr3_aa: CASSSVVQVPGYTF
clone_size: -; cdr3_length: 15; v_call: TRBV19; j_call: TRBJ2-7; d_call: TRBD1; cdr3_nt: TGTGCCAGTAGTCCGAGGGACAGGGGTTACCACGAGCAGTACTTC; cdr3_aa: CASSPRDRGYHEQYF
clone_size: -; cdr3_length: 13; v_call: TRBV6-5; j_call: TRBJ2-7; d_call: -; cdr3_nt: TGTGCCAGCAGTTATGGGGACGTCTACGAGCAGTACTTC; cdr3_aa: CASSYGDVYEQYF
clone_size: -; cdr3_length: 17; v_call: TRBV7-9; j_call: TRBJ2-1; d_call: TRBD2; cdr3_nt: TGTGCCAGCAGCCCGAGACTAGGAGAGGGACTATACAATGAGCAGTTCTTC; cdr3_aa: CASSPRLGEGLYNEQFF
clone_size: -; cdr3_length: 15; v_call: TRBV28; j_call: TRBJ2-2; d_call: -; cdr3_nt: TGTGCCAGCAGTTCTTGGGGAGCGGAAACCGGGGAGCTGTTTTTT; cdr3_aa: CASSSWGAETGELFF
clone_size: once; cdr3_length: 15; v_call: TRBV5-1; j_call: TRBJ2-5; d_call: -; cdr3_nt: TGCGCCAGCAGCTTGGAGGGCGGGGTTATGGAGACCCAGTACTTC; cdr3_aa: CASSLEGGVMETQYF
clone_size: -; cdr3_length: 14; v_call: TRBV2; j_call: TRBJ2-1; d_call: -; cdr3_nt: TGTGCCAGCAGGGCCGAGACAACCTACAATGAGCAGTTCTTC; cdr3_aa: CASRAETTYNEQFF
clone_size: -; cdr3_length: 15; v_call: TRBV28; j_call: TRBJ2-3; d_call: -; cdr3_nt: TGTGCCAGCAGTTTCGCCGGGGATGGGCTTTGGACGCAGTATTTT; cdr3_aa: CASSFAGDGLWTQYF
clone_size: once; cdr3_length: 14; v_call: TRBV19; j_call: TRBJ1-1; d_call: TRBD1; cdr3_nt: TGTGCCAGTATAGGGGACAGGGGAAACACTGAAGCTTTCTTT; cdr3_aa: CASIGDRGNTEAFF
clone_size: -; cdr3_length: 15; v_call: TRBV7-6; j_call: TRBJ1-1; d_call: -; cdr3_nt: TGTGCCAGCAGCTTAGATGATCTGGGGAACACTGAAGCTTTCTTT; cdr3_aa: CASSLDDLGNTEAFF
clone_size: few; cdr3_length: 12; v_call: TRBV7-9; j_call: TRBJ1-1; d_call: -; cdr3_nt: TGTGCCAGCAGCCGGGGGGACACTGAAGCTTTCTTT; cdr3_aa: CASSRGDTEAFF
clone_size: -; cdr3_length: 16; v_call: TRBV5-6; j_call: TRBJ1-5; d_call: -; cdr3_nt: TGTGCCAGCAGCTCCCGCTCGGGGTACCTCAATCAGCCCCAGCATTTT; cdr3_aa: CASSSRSGYLNQPQHF
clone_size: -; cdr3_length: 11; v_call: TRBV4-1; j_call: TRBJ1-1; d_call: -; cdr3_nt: TGCGCCAGCAGCCATCCCCGGCGAGCTTTCTTT; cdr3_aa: CASSHPRRAFF
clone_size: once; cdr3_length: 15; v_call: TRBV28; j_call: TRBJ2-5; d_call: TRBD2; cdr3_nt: TGTGCCAGCAGCTGGACTAGCGGGAGTGGAGAGACCCAGTACTTC; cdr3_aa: CASSWTSGSGETQYF
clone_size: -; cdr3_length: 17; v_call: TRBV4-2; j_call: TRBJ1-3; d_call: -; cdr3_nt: TGTGCCAGCAGCCAACTGCCGAGTCTGAGCTCTGGAAACACCATATATTTT; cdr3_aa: CASSQLPSLSSGNTIYF
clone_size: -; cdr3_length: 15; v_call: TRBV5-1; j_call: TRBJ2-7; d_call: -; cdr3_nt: TGCGCCAGCAGTCAACCAATACAGGGTATCTACGAGCAGTACTTC; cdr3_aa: CASSQPIQGIYEQYF
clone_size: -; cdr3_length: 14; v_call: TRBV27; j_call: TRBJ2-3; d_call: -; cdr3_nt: TGTGCCAGCAGTCTTGGACAGAGGACAGATACGCAGTATTTT; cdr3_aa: CASSLGQRTDTQYF
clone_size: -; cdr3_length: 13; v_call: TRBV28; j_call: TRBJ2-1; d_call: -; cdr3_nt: TGTGCCAGCAGACAGTTCTCCTACAATGAGCAGTTCTTC; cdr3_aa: CASRQFSYNEQFF